The T cell receptor beta chain under discussion was sequenced for a study of T cells in narcolepsy. Looked up from germline, CDR1 is MDHEN and CDR2 is SYDVKM. CDR3 length: 12 amino acids. Trimming took 7 bases from V and 7 from J; bases not matched to a gene: 5. The assay was immunoSEQ multiplex PCR, and TCRdb's table has in-frame clones only and misses some. Among 13,000 or so clones listed, about 89% were seen once. This clone was seen a few times. The rearrangement joins TRBV28 to TRBJ1-2; TRBD1 agrees at 8 bases. The receptor comes from a human donor with narcolepsy. The sequencing sample was made of CD45RA- memory CD4+ T cells from PBMCs. The CDR3 DNA is TGTGCCAGCACCTCAGGGGGCAGTGGCTACACCTTC. This gives the protein CASTSGGSGYTF.